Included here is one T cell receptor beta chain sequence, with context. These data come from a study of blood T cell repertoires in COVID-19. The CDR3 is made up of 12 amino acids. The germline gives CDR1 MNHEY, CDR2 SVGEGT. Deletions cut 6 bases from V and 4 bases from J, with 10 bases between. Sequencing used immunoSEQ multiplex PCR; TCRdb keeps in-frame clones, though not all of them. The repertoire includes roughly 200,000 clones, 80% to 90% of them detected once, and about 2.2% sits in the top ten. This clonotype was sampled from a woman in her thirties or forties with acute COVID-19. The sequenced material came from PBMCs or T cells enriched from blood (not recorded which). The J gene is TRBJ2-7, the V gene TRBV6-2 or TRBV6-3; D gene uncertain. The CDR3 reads CASSSLLYEQYF. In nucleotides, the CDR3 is TGTGCCAGCAGCAGCCTCCTATACGAGCAGTACTTC.